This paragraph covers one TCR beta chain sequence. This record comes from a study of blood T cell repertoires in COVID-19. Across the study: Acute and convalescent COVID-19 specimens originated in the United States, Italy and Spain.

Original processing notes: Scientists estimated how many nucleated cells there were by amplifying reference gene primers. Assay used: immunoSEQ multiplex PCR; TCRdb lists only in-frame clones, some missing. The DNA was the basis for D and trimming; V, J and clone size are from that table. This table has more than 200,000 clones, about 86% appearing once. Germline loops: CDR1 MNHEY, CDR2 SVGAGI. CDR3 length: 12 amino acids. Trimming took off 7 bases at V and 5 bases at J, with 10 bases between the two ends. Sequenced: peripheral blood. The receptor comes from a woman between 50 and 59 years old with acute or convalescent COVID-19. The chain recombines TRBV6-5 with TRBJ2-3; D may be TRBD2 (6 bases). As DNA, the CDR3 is TGTGCCAGCACCTCGCGGGGAGATACGCAGTATTTT. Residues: CASTSRGDTQYF.